Below are 12 T cell receptor beta chains sequenced from a single sample in a study of beta chain features in type 1 diabetes. The antigens for these receptors are not known. Study-wide results and caveats: Shorter TCRB CDR3s, moderately but significantly so, marked every one of the four CD4+ subsets in Type 1 diabetes patients.

The entirety of the isolated RNA underwent reverse transcription, so expressed TCRB transcripts were sequenced. Repertoires were generated with immunoSEQ multiplex PCR, while TCRdb's copy carries only in-frame clones and drops some. The repertoire holds about 160,000 clones, about 9% seen once, with 0.7% in the top ten. Sequencing was done on a sample of central memory CD4+ T cells from blood. Receptors were obtained from a woman younger than 45 with type 1 diabetes.

V gene TRBV30 combines with J gene TRBJ1-2; D is ambiguous. Between the trimmed V and J ends, which lost 0 bases and 2 bases, there was a span of 13 bases. The CDR3 contains 15 residues. From germline, CDR1 is GTSNPN and CDR2 SVGIG (reference sequence). The CDR3 DNA sequence: TGTGCCTGGAGTGTATTCCAGACTTTGAACTATGGCTACACCTTC. This encodes CAWSVFQTLNYGYTF. Full variable domain (rest looked up from reference TRBV30 and TRBJ1-2): SQTIHQWPATLVQPVGSPLSLECTVEGTSNPNLYWYRQAAGRGLQLLFYSVGIGQISSEVPQNLSASRPQDRQFILSSKKLLLSDSGFYLCAWSVFQTLNYGYTFGSGTRLTVV.

V gene TRBV4-1 combines with J gene TRBJ2-5, with TRBD2 matching 11 bases. The germline CDR1 and CDR2 sequences are MGHRA and YSYEKL. The J segment lost 4 bases and the V segment lost 4 bases, leaving 8 bases of the junction unmatched. CDR3 length: 16 residues. The CDR3 sequence: CASSLGTSGQLETQYF. In DNA, the CDR3 is TGCGCCAGCAGCCTAGGGACTAGCGGACAATTAGAGACCCAGTACTTC.

This clone was found a few times. The CDR3 protein is CAWETGHEKLFF. In DNA form, the CDR3 reads TGTGCCTGGGAGACAGGGCATGAAAAACTGTTTTTT. The V gene is TRBV30, the J gene TRBJ1-4; 7 bases map to TRBD1. Trimming cost V 5 bases and J 6 bases; bases outside gene matches: 3. CDR3 length: 12 amino acids. Germline V lookup: CDR1 GTSNPN, CDR2 SVGIG (reference sequence).

This sequence joins TRBV29-1 and TRBJ2-1; D is ambiguous. There are 15 residues in the CDR3. The germline V gene has CDR1 SQVTM and CDR2 ANQGSEA. The V gene lost 1 base and the J gene lost 0 bases, with 10 bases spanning the gap. The CDR3 region has the DNA TGCAGCGTTGAAGGCGGAGTCAGCTCCTACAATGAGCAGTTCTTC. Translating gives CSVEGGVSSYNEQFF.

This clone was picked up a small number of times. This sample includes further DNA sequences coding for the same CDR3. The chain links TRBV30 to TRBJ2-1, with a weak D call TRBD1 (5 bases). V was pared by 1 base and J by 4 bases, with 5 bases between. The CDR3 covers 12 residues. Germline V lookup: CDR1 GTSNPN, CDR2 SVGIG (reference sequence). This CDR3 reads CAWSAGYNEQFF. Written as DNA, the CDR3 is TGTGCCTGGAGTGCAGGGTACAATGAGCAGTTCTTC.

This clone has more than one count but fewer than ten. This chain links TRBV29-1 with TRBJ2-5; 8 nucleotides align to TRBD2. From germline, CDR1 is SQVTM and CDR2 ANQGSEA. Trimming at V came to 7 bases and at J to 8 bases, leaving 12 bases not matched to a gene. The CDR3 totals 13 residues. CDR3 sequence (DNA): TGCAGCGCCGGAGGGCTAGCGGGCAGTACCCAGTACTTC. It translates to CSAGGLAGSTQYF.

With regard to this clone: This same CDR3 is encoded by further DNA sequences in the sample. The chain uses TRBV18 and TRBJ1-5; D unclear. This CDR3 has 15 amino acids. Germline CDR1 is KGHSH and CDR2 is LQKENI. The V end lost 1 base, the J end lost 0 bases, and 7 bases lay between the germline ends. The CDR3 reads CASSPRGDSNQPQHF. Written as DNA, the CDR3 is TGTGCCAGCTCACCACGCGGTGATAGCAATCAGCCCCAGCATTTT.

This clone has more than one count but fewer than ten. This rearrangement joins TRBV10-3 to TRBJ1-1; TRBD1 aligns across 8 bases. Trimming took 7 bases from V and 7 from J; bases not matched to a gene: 11. Per germline, CDR1 ENHRY and CDR2 SYGVKD. There are 14 residues in the CDR3. CDR3 nucleotide sequence: TGTGCCATCAAGGTCGGGGGACAGGCCTATGAAGCTTTCTTT. This gives the protein CAIKVGGQAYEAFF.

This chain links TRBV29-1 with TRBJ2-7; no clear D. Trimming pared 7 bases from V and 4 bases from J, leaving 8 bases between. The germline CDR1 and CDR2 sequences are SQVTM and ANQGSEA. This CDR3 region has 10 residues. Written as DNA, the CDR3 is TGCAGCGCCGGTGAATACGAGCAGTACTTC. Its translation: CSAGEYEQYF.

The chain is built from TRBV7-3 and TRBJ2-1, with D maybe TRBD2 (6 bases). Trimming removed 1 base from V and 2 bases from J, with 12 bases in between. The CDR3 has 16 amino acids. Germline V gene sequence: CDR1 SGHTA, CDR2 FQGTGA. CDR3 region: CASSLKVASAYNEQFF. In DNA, the CDR3 is TGTGCCAGCAGCTTAAAGGTCGCTAGCGCCTACAATGAGCAGTTCTTC.

This clone was seen a handful of times. The rearrangement uses TRBV14 and TRBJ1-1; 7 nucleotides align to TRBD1. The CDR3 length is 14 residues. J was trimmed by 4 bases and V by 5 bases; bases with no gene match: 7. Looked up from germline, CDR1 is SGHDN and CDR2 is FVKESK. CDR3: CASSRRTGGTEAFF. In DNA, the CDR3 is TGTGCCAGCAGCAGACGGACAGGCGGCACTGAAGCTTTCTTT.

The table lists this clone with a few counts. The chain carries TRBV4-1 and TRBJ1-1; D remains ambiguous. This CDR3 spans 13 amino acids. CDR1 is MGHRA and CDR2 is YSYEKL in the germline V gene. V lost 0 bases and J 4 bases, leaving 6 bases between the germline ends. Written as DNA, the CDR3 is TGCGCCAGCAGCCAAGATCGGTCCACTGAAGCTTTCTTT. Its protein is CASSQDRSTEAFF.